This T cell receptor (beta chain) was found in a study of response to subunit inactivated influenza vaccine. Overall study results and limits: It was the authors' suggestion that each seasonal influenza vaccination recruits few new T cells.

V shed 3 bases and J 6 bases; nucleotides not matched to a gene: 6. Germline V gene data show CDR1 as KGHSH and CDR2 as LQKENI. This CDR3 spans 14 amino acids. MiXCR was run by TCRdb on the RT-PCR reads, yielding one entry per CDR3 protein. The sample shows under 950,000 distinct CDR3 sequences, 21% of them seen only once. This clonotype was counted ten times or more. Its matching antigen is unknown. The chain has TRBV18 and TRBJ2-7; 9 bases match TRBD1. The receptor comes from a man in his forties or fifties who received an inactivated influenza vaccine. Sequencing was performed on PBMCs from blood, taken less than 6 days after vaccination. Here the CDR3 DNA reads TGTGCCAGCTCACCCCGGGACAGGGCCCCCGAGCAGTACTTC. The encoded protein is CASSPRDRAPEQYF.